Following are 17 T cell receptor beta chains from one sample sequenced in a study of blood T cell repertoires in COVID-19 (dated by TCRdb to the early 2020s). Library preparation employed the immunoSEQ multiplex PCR assay. In TCRdb, the immuneACCESS table is reduced to in-frame sequences with V and J assigned. These tables do not hold every clone; where another copy was compared, an unresolved V gene accounts for under half, and the others remain unexplained. This sample has fewer than 350,000 clones in its table, and more than 75% of those were observed once. 2.3% of the sample belongs to the ten largest clones. Source material: PBMCs or T cells enriched from blood (not recorded which). The receptors shown here come from a woman aged 40 to 50 with acute COVID-19.

The gene calls are TRBV21-1 and TRBJ2-7; TRBD1, the D gene given by the table, was not confirmed from the DNA. TRBV21-1 is listed as a pseudogene. The CDR3 extends over 14 amino acids. CDR3 sequence: CASRIGTSPYEQYF. In DNA form, the CDR3 reads TGTGCCAGCAGAATAGGGACAAGCCCGTACGAGCAGTACTTC.

The chain couples TRBV11-2 to TRBJ1-1; TRBD1 agrees at 9 bases. This CDR3 has 16 amino acids. Trimming took 5 bases from V and 3 from J; bases not matched to a gene: 10. Germline CDR1 reads SGHAT; CDR2 reads FQNNGV. The CDR3 coding sequence is TGTGCCAGCAGCCGGGGACAGGGAGTACGATACACTGAAGCTTTCTTT. It encodes CASSRGQGVRYTEAFF.

The chain couples TRBV18 to TRBJ2-3; a weak D match, TRBD2 (6 bases). The CDR3 spans 13 residues. The germline V gene has CDR1 KGHSH and CDR2 LQKENI. Between the trimmed V and J ends, which lost 5 bases and 2 bases, there was a span of 8 bases. The CDR3: CASSGGTTDTQYF. The CDR3 DNA follows: TGTGCCAGCTCAGGGGGGACCACAGATACGCAGTATTTT.

V usage is TRBV6-5 and J usage is TRBJ1-6, with 8 nucleotides matching TRBD1. CDR1 is MNHEY and CDR2 is SVGAGI in the germline V gene. The CDR3 is made up of 15 amino acids. V trimming: 4 bases; J trimming: 6 bases; junction bases outside the gene matches: 5. DNA for the CDR3: TGTGCCAGCAGTTGGACAGGGATCGGTAATTCACCCCTCCACTTT. Amino acid sequence: CASSWTGIGNSPLHF.

This sequence joins TRBV27 and TRBJ1-2; TRBD1 agrees at 7 bases. V lost 4 bases, J lost 3 bases, and 8 bases stayed unmatched. The length of the CDR3 is 15 residues. The germline CDR1 and CDR2 sequences are MNHEY and SMNVEV (reference sequence). CDR3 sequence: CASSSLTGDDYGYTF. The CDR3 nucleotides read TGTGCCAGCAGTTCCCTAACAGGGGACGACTATGGCTACACCTTC.

The chain has TRBV2 and TRBJ1-1; the D gene is possibly TRBD1 (5 bases). The CDR3 is made up of 14 amino acids. Trimming cost V 4 bases and J 4 bases, with 13 bases left between them. Germline lookup yields CDR1 SNHLY and CDR2 FYNNEI. The CDR3 protein is CASSVRREGTEAFF. As DNA, the CDR3 is TGTGCCAGCAGTGTCCGCAGGGAGGGCACTGAAGCTTTCTTT.

The chain links TRBV6-6 to TRBJ2-1, with 9 bases matching TRBD2. The CDR3 loop spans 15 amino acids. The germline V gene has CDR1 MNHNY and CDR2 SVGAGI (reference sequence). V was clipped by 6 bases and J by 8 bases; unmatched bases: 11. CDR3 in amino acids: CASSFPLAGSHEQFF. CDR3 bases: TGTGCCAGCAGCTTCCCTCTAGCGGGAAGCCATGAGCAGTTCTTC.

J is TRBJ2-1 and V is TRBV7-6, with TRBD2 as a possible D gene (5 bases). The CDR3 runs 18 residues. With 0 bases removed from V and 2 bases from J, the gap between germline ends came to 17 bases. Germline CDR1 and CDR2: SGHVS and FNYEAQ. This chain's CDR3 is CASSLAQGGAATYNEQFF. The CDR3 nucleotides read TGTGCCAGCAGCTTAGCGCAAGGAGGAGCGGCTACCTACAATGAGCAGTTCTTC.

This clone was seen just once. The chain joins TRBV28 to TRBJ1-4; TRBD1 matches at 8 bases. The CDR3 spans 11 residues. Losses at the gene ends were 6 bases for V and 13 bases for J; bases not matched to a gene: 4. Germline V gene lookup returns CDR1 MDHEN and CDR2 SYDVKM. CDR3: CASREGQGLFF. The CDR3 nucleotides are TGTGCCAGCAGAGAAGGACAGGGACTGTTTTTT.

V is TRBV7-2 and J is TRBJ2-1, with 10 bases that match TRBD2. J was trimmed by 7 bases and V by 5 bases; bases with no gene match: 11. The germline CDR1 and CDR2 sequences are SGHTA and FQGNSA. The CDR3 totals 16 residues. As DNA, the CDR3 is TGTGCCAGCAGCCAACCCCCAGCGGGGGGGCGTAATGAGCAGTTCTTC. Translated, it gives CASSQPPAGGRNEQFF.

The genes are TRBV29-1 and TRBJ1-2; D might be TRBD1 (6 bases). The CDR3 has 13 amino acids. The V and J ends lost 5 bases and 2 bases respectively, with 12 bases between them. Germline assignment: CDR1 SQVTM and CDR2 ANQGSEA. The CDR3 coding sequence is TGCAGCGTTAAGAACAGGGCAAACTATGGCTACACCTTC. Translation gives CSVKNRANYGYTF.

This clone was picked up a small number of times. This chain joins TRBV12-3 or TRBV12-4 and TRBJ2-1, with D possibly being TRBD2 (6 bases). This CDR3 is 13 amino acids long. V lost 4 bases, J lost 5 bases, and 9 bases lay in between. CDR3: CASSSRLDNEQFF. DNA for the CDR3: TGTGCCAGCAGTTCGCGACTAGACAATGAGCAGTTCTTC.

The chain joins TRBV9 to TRBJ2-7, with D possibly being TRBD1 (5 bases). Germline V gene lookup returns CDR1 SGDLS and CDR2 YYNGEE. The CDR3 is 15 residues long. Trimming cost V 0 bases and J 2 bases, with 12 bases left between them. CDR3 in amino acids: CASSVGDSSTYEQYF. The CDR3 DNA reads TGTGCCAGCAGCGTAGGAGACAGTTCGACCTACGAGCAGTACTTC.

The rearrangement links TRBV19 to TRBJ1-2, with 7 bases that match TRBD1. V gave up 3 bases and J gave up 4 bases; unmatched junction bases: 8. CDR3 length: 15 amino acids. CDR1 is LNHDA and CDR2 is SQIVND in the germline V gene (reference sequence). In DNA, the CDR3 is TGTGCCAGTAGTATCCGGGACAGTCTGACCTATGGCTACACCTTC. It encodes CASSIRDSLTYGYTF.

This rearrangement joins TRBV2 to TRBJ2-7; D is undetermined. Germline values: CDR1 SNHLY, CDR2 FYNNEI. The CDR3 is made up of 11 amino acids. Trimming took 8 bases from V and 4 from J, leaving 9 bases between them. CDR3 region: CASASGYEQYF. The CDR3 bases are TGTGCCAGCGCCTCCGGGTACGAGCAGTACTTC.

This chain links TRBV5-1 with TRBJ2-1, with 10 bases lining up with TRBD2. V was pared by 0 bases and J by 9 bases, with 6 bases of the junction left unmatched. Germline CDR1 SGHRS, CDR2 YFSETQ. The CDR3 is 15 amino acids. For the CDR3, the DNA is TGCGCCAGCAGCTTGGAGGCTAGCGGGGGTACTGAGCAGTTCTTC. Protein: CASSLEASGGTEQFF. Combining the CDR3 with reference TRBV5-1 and TRBJ2-1 gives the whole variable domain KAGVTQTPRYLIKTRGQQVTLSCSPISGHRSVSWYQQTPGQGLQFLFEYFSETQRNKGNFPGRFSGRQFSNSRSEMNVSTLELGDSALYLCASSLEASGGTEQFFGPGTRLTVL.

V and J are TRBV19 and TRBJ1-1, with D perhaps matching TRBD1 (5 bases). The length of the CDR3 is 14 residues. Per the germline V gene, CDR1 is LNHDA and CDR2 is SQIVND (reference sequence). Trimming removed 5 bases from V and 1 base from J, with 11 bases in between. The CDR3 reads CASSRRQGNTEAFF. CDR3 coding DNA: TGTGCCAGTAGTCGGCGCCAGGGGAACACTGAAGCTTTCTTT. Based on the CDR3 plus reference TRBV19 and TRBJ1-1, the full variable domain is DGGITQSPKYLFRKEGQNVTLSCEQNLNHDAMYWYRQDPGQGLRLIYYSQIVNDFQKGDIAEGYSVSREKKESFPLTVTSAQKNPTAFYLCASSRRQGNTEAFFGQGTRLTVV.